This TCR beta chain was identified during a study of OX40 agonist ivuxolimab in advanced cancers. About the research overall: The dose-escalation group included hepatocellular carcinoma, melanoma, renal cell carcinoma and head and neck cancer.

Points from the study as a whole: CD8+ T cells were the subset that, on average, had more expanded clones than CD4+. The investigators did not determine what antigen specificity the expanded peripheral T cells had.

About this clone: Antigen: not known.

The method was immunoSEQ multiplex PCR; TCRdb's version includes in-frame clones alone and lacks a portion of them. The sample holds around 66,000 clones, around 84% seen once. The V gene's germline CDR1 is LGHNA and CDR2 YNFKEQ. V lost 4 bases, J lost 4 bases, and 8 bases stayed unmatched. The CDR3 consists of 17 residues. The material was CD4+ or CD8+ T cells sorted from blood, obtained in a trial of the OX40 agonist ivuxolimab. The TCR originated in an adult with an advanced solid tumor such as melanoma, head and neck, liver or kidney cancer. V is TRBV4-2 and J is TRBJ2-5, with 14 bases lining up with TRBD2. The CDR3 reads CASSRQTSGGARETQYF. Written as DNA, the CDR3 is TGTGCCAGCAGCCGCCAGACTAGCGGGGGGGCCAGAGAGACCCAGTACTTC.